This passage covers 30 T cell receptor beta chains from one sample sequenced in a study of blood T cell repertoires in COVID-19. Clones were read by immunoSEQ multiplex PCR, and TCRdb kept only the in-frame ones, dropping some. The data show 200,000 or so clones, about 88% seen once. Sequenced input: peripheral blood. Every receptor here comes from a woman aged 40 to 50 who had recovered from COVID-19.

V is TRBV7-3 and J is TRBJ2-3; 11 bases align to TRBD2. The germline V gene encodes CDR1 SGHTA and CDR2 FQGTGA. Trimming cost V 1 base and J 2 bases; bases outside gene matches: 14. The CDR3 length is 20 residues. CDR3 DNA: TGTGCCAGCAGCTTAAGAGGCCGATCCGGGACTAGCGGCTCCACAGATACGCAGTATTTT. It encodes CASSLRGRSGTSGSTDTQYF. Together with reference TRBV7-3 and TRBJ2-3, the CDR3 gives the full variable domain: GAGVSQTPSNKVTEKGKYVELRCDPISGHTALYWYRQSLGQGPEFLIYFQGTGAADDSGLPNDRFFAVRPEGSVSTLKIQRTERGDSAVYLCASSLRGRSGTSGSTDTQYFGPGTRLTVL.

The V gene is TRBV2, the J gene TRBJ2-7; 7 bases fit TRBD1. The CDR3 has 15 amino acids. V lost 5 bases to trimming and J lost 2 bases; unmatched junction nucleotides: 9. Germline values: CDR1 SNHLY, CDR2 FYNNEI. CDR3 residues: CASSKTGILTYEQYF. In DNA form, the CDR3 reads TGTGCCAGCAGTAAGACAGGGATCCTTACCTACGAGCAGTACTTC.

The chain links TRBV23-1 to TRBJ1-5; D remains unclear. TRBV23-1 is filed as an ORF, its function uncertain. This CDR3 has 16 residues. V was pared by 7 bases and J by 0 bases, with 16 bases between. In nucleotides, the CDR3 is TGCGCCAGCACCCGTAACGGGTACTTTAGCAATCAGCCCCAGCATTTT. Its protein product is CASTRNGYFSNQPQHF.

The chain joins TRBV11-3 to TRBJ2-1, with 8 bases that match TRBD1. V gave up 5 bases and J gave up 3 bases; unmatched junction bases: 6. CDR1 is SGHNT, CDR2 YENEEA, per germline. The CDR3 extends over 15 amino acids. The CDR3: CASSRGTGRYNEQFF. CDR3 nucleotide sequence: TGTGCCAGCAGCCGAGGGACAGGACGCTACAATGAGCAGTTCTTC.

Comment on this clone: An end of the junction differs from the germline gene, which may be a read error. This chain connects TRBV29-1 to TRBJ1-4; a possible D gene is TRBD1 (5 bases). Germline lookup yields CDR1 SQVTM and CDR2 ANQGSEA. The CDR3 runs 9 residues. The CDR3 DNA reads as TGCAGCCTCTGGACCGACAGAGGTTTT. It codes for CSLWTDRGF.

The CDR3 region has the DNA TGTGCCAGCAGCCGGACTAGCGATAACACCGGGGAGCTGTTTTTT. Its translation is CASSRTSDNTGELFF. The chain has TRBV9 and TRBJ2-2; TRBD2 matches at 9 bases. This CDR3 is built from 15 residues. From germline, CDR1 is SGDLS and CDR2 YYNGEE. V shed 4 bases and J 2 bases; nucleotides not matched to a gene: 3.

The chain recombines TRBV25-1 with TRBJ1-5; D gene unclear. This CDR3 has 10 amino acids. V gave up 7 bases and J gave up 7 bases, with 5 bases separating them. CDR1 and CDR2 (germline): MGHDK, SYGVNS. The CDR3 loop is CASTVQPQHF. DNA of the CDR3: TGTGCCAGCACTGTCCAGCCCCAGCATTTT.

This chain uses TRBV6-5 with TRBJ1-6; the D gene is possibly TRBD1 (6 bases). The germline gives CDR1 MNHEY, CDR2 SVGAGI. The CDR3 loop spans 15 amino acids. With 5 bases removed from V and 9 bases from J, the gap between germline ends came to 17 bases. CDR3 in amino acids: CASSRRQDWSSPLHF. CDR3 bases: TGTGCCAGCAGTCGGAGACAGGATTGGAGTTCACCCCTCCACTTT.

The J gene is TRBJ2-7, the V gene TRBV19; 8 bases align to TRBD1. Germline CDR1 LNHDA, CDR2 SQIVND (reference sequence). The CDR3 is made up of 15 amino acids. Unmatched junction bases numbered 6, after V lost 3 bases and J lost 2 bases. The CDR3 sequence is CASSIGQGSAYEQYF. CDR3 DNA: TGTGCCAGTAGTATCGGACAGGGATCAGCCTACGAGCAGTACTTC.

The chain combines TRBV6-5 with TRBJ1-1; TRBD1 is a possible D gene (6 bases). Trimming cost V 7 bases and J 2 bases, with 17 bases left between them. The germline V gene encodes CDR1 MNHEY and CDR2 SVGAGI. The CDR3 runs 15 residues. The CDR3 sequence: CASMTGVSSNTEAFF. In DNA form, the CDR3 reads TGTGCCAGCATGACAGGCGTGAGTTCTAACACTGAAGCTTTCTTT.

The chain links TRBV7-9 to TRBJ2-5, with a tentative D call TRBD2 (6 bases). This CDR3 contains 16 residues. V was pared by 5 bases and J by 2 bases, with 18 bases between. Germline-derived CDR1 and CDR2 are SEHNR and FQNEAQ (reference sequence). CDR3 sequence: CASSIYPGLPQETQYF. The CDR3 nucleotides are TGTGCCAGCAGCATATACCCGGGACTTCCTCAAGAGACCCAGTACTTC.

The CDR3 reads CASTSQEVGYGYTF. CDR3 nucleotides: TGTGCCAGCACCTCACAAGAGGTTGGCTATGGCTACACCTTC. This chain joins TRBV6-5 and TRBJ1-2, with D uncertain. Trimming took off 7 bases at V and 4 bases at J, with 16 bases between the two ends. The germline gives CDR1 MNHEY, CDR2 SVGAGI. There are 14 residues in the CDR3.

The CDR3 protein is CASSPSGRSEQYF. The DNA for the CDR3 is TGTGCCAGCAGTCCGTCAGGGCGGAGCGAGCAGTACTTC. The rearrangement uses TRBV28 and TRBJ2-7; weak D call: TRBD1 (5 bases). CDR1 and CDR2 (germline): MDHEN, SYDVKM. V shed 5 bases and J shed 6 bases, with 14 bases lying between them. CDR3 length: 13 residues. Full variable domain (missing parts from reference TRBV28 and TRBJ2-7): DVKVTQSSRYLVKRTGEKVFLECVQDMDHENMFWYRQDPGLGLRLIYFSYDVKMKEKGDIPEGYSVSREKKERFSLILESASTNQTSMYLCASSPSGRSEQYFGPGTRLTVT.

The gene calls are TRBV9 and TRBJ2-7; D perhaps matches TRBD1 (5 bases). The CDR3 is 14 residues long. V lost 0 bases and J 6 bases, leaving 13 bases between the germline ends. CDR1 SGDLS and CDR2 YYNGEE come from the germline V gene. The CDR3 is CASSVDGASSEQYF. The CDR3 coding sequence is TGTGCCAGCAGCGTAGATGGGGCCTCGAGCGAGCAGTACTTC.

V usage is TRBV14 and J usage is TRBJ2-3; 9 bases line up with TRBD1. V lost 2 bases and J lost 5; bases outside the gene matches: 11. The CDR3 sequence is 17 residues long. Per germline, CDR1 SGHDN and CDR2 FVKESK. CDR3: CASSQLTTGTGRDTQYF. CDR3 sequence (DNA): TGTGCCAGCAGCCAACTCACTACCGGGACAGGGAGAGATACGCAGTATTTT.

V usage is TRBV7-9 and J usage is TRBJ2-3, with D tentatively TRBD1 (6 bases). The CDR3 has 16 amino acids. Germline values: CDR1 SEHNR, CDR2 FQNEAQ (reference sequence). V lost 5 bases and J lost 2, with 17 bases in between. The CDR3 sequence: CASSPIRDTFTDTQYF. CDR3 nucleotide sequence: TGTGCCAGCAGCCCAATCCGGGACACCTTCACAGATACGCAGTATTTT.

This clone was detected only a few times. The rearrangement uses TRBV2 and TRBJ1-4, with 9 bases lining up with TRBD1. After removal of 6 bases from V and 7 bases from J, the junction contained 9 bases not matched to a gene. Germline V gives CDR1 SNHLY, CDR2 FYNNEI. The CDR3 is 15 amino acids. The CDR3 bases are TGTGCCAGCAGGGAACAGGGGGCGCCCAGTGAAAAACTGTTTTTT. Translation gives CASREQGAPSEKLFF.

In DNA form, the CDR3 reads TGTGCCAGCACCCAGGACACAGGGGGATGGGGCTACACCTTC. Its protein is CASTQDTGGWGYTF. V and J are TRBV6-6 and TRBJ1-2, with 8 bases fitting TRBD1. The CDR3 length is 14 residues. With 7 bases clipped from V and 8 bases from J, the junction kept 12 bases outside the gene matches. Per the germline V gene, CDR1 is MNHNY and CDR2 is SVGAGI (reference sequence).

The V gene is TRBV19, the J gene TRBJ2-3, with 7 bases aligning to TRBD1. The CDR3 is 15 residues long. The V gene end was trimmed by 6 bases and the J gene end by 2 bases; junction bases not matched to a gene: 8. The V gene's germline CDR1 is LNHDA and CDR2 SQIVND (reference sequence). CDR3 sequence: CASRKTGVSTDTQYF. CDR3 sequence (DNA): TGTGCCAGTAGGAAAACAGGGGTCTCCACAGATACGCAGTATTTT.

This chain connects TRBV6-5 to TRBJ1-1; no reliable D call. The germline gives CDR1 MNHEY, CDR2 SVGAGI. V was cut by 6 bases and J by 3 bases, with 17 bases left in between. CDR3 length equals 15 residues. The CDR3 protein is CASSPYPRSDTEAFF. CDR3 bases: TGTGCCAGCAGCCCCTACCCGAGATCGGACACTGAAGCTTTCTTT.

This clone was picked up one time. The gene calls are TRBV9 and TRBJ2-1; 9 positions match TRBD2. CDR3 size: 16 residues. Germline CDR1 is SGDLS and CDR2 is YYNGEE. After removal of 0 bases from V and 5 bases from J, the junction contained 6 bases not matched to a gene. For the CDR3, the DNA is TGTGCCAGCAGCGTAGGGGCGGGAGGGGGCCACAATGAGCAGTTCTTC. Its translation: CASSVGAGGGHNEQFF.

V gene TRBV6-5 combines with J gene TRBJ2-1; 8 nucleotides align to TRBD2. CDR1 and CDR2 from the germline V gene are MNHEY and SVGAGI. V lost 7 bases to trimming and J lost 3 bases; unmatched junction nucleotides: 8. The CDR3 contains 15 residues. In nucleotides, the CDR3 is TGTGCCAGCACCCCCGGACTAGCTCACTACAATGAGCAGTTCTTC. This sequence encodes CASTPGLAHYNEQFF.

V is TRBV7-9 and J is TRBJ1-1, with D perhaps TRBD1 (5 bases). CDR1 SEHNR and CDR2 FQNEAQ come from the germline V gene (reference sequence). The CDR3 length is 14 residues. V dropped 1 base and J dropped 10 bases, with 16 bases sitting between them. CDR3 amino acids: CASSLVPDSSGAFF. In DNA, the CDR3 is TGTGCCAGCAGCTTAGTACCCGACAGTTCCGGAGCTTTCTTT.

The genes are TRBV5-1 and TRBJ1-5; the D gene is possibly TRBD1 (5 bases). Germline CDR1 reads SGHRS; CDR2 reads YFSETQ. Between the trimmed V and J ends, which lost 3 bases and 5 bases, there was a span of 15 bases. The CDR3 spans 15 residues. Here the CDR3 DNA reads TGCGCCAGCAGCTCTGGAAACCCGGGGGATCAGCCCCAGCATTTT. It specifies CASSSGNPGDQPQHF.

This chain joins TRBV6-1 and TRBJ1-3, with 8 nucleotides matching TRBD1. Germline CDR1 MNHNS, CDR2 SASEGT. The CDR3 is made up of 15 amino acids. Trimming cost V 3 bases and J 4 bases; bases outside gene matches: 5. Here the CDR3 DNA reads TGTGCCAGCAGTGAGACCAGGGGGCTCGGAAACACCATATATTTT. Protein sequence: CASSETRGLGNTIYF.

The chain recombines TRBV6-5 with TRBJ1-5; the D is unclear. This CDR3 is 13 amino acids long. The V gene's germline CDR1 is MNHEY and CDR2 SVGAGI. V was cut by 5 bases and J by 11 bases, with 16 bases left in between. CDR3 nucleotides: TGTGCCAGCAGTCCCCCGGAGGGCGGAACCCAGCATTTT. This codes for CASSPPEGGTQHF.

This CDR3 is CASSVGTLALQETQYF. CDR3 DNA sequence: TGTGCCAGCAGCGTAGGGACACTTGCACTTCAAGAGACCCAGTACTTC. J is TRBJ2-5 and V is TRBV9; perhaps TRBD1 as D (5 bases). The CDR3 has 16 amino acids. Trimming took off 0 bases at V and 2 bases at J, with 14 bases between the two ends. Germline V CDR1 and CDR2: SGDLS, YYNGEE.

The genes are TRBV7-3 and TRBJ2-3; 9 bases are a match to TRBD2. The V gene end was trimmed by 5 bases and the J gene end by 8 bases; junction bases not matched to a gene: 14. This CDR3 contains 16 residues. Germline CDR1 reads SGHTA; CDR2 reads FQGTGA. CDR3 region: CASSPMAVSGSRTQYF. Here the CDR3 DNA reads TGTGCCAGCAGCCCCATGGCGGTTAGCGGGAGTCGTACGCAGTATTTT.

This chain joins TRBV6-2 or TRBV6-3 and TRBJ1-1, with TRBD1 as a possible D gene (5 bases). With 4 bases removed from V and 6 bases from J, the gap between germline ends came to 15 bases. Germline CDR1 reads MNHEY; CDR2 reads SVGEGT. The CDR3 is made up of 14 amino acids. The CDR3, as DNA: TGTGCCAGCAGTTCGACAGTTACCATTCCTGAAGCTTTCTTT. It translates to CASSSTVTIPEAFF.

The V call is TRBV10-3, the J call TRBJ2-5; the D gene is possibly TRBD2 (6 bases). Trimming took off 7 bases at V and 3 bases at J, with 12 bases between the two ends. The V gene's germline CDR1 is ENHRY and CDR2 SYGVKD. The CDR3 is made up of 13 amino acids. CDR3 region: CAIKGGAEETQYF. The CDR3 DNA is TGTGCCATCAAGGGCGGGGCAGAAGAGACCCAGTACTTC.